This record concerns one TCR beta chain sequence. No antigen is known for it. Germline V lookup: CDR1 SGHTA, CDR2 FQGNSA. This CDR3 region has 18 residues. V gave up 2 bases and J gave up 7 bases, with 23 bases separating them. Relying on iRepertoire HTBI primers and Arm-PCR of CDR3 regions, the team built TCR beta libraries. In TCRdb, the multiplex PCR reads were re-called with MiXCR into one record per CDR3 protein. The data hold roughly 500,000 distinct CDR3 sequences, with approximately 23% observed a single time. The source of the sample is a study of regulatory T cells in long-lasting Graves disease. Study overall: Treatment with antithyroid drugs for over 5 years, together with positive TSH receptor antibodies, meant persistent Graves' disease. Study-wide points: With persistent disease, TRBV28, TRBJ1-2 and TRBJ2-5 were the favored segments. Relative to new patients (roughly 950), persistent patients exhibited greater sharing of public clonotypes (over 2,500).

Time point reported: persistent/refractory GD, antithyroid drugs over 5 years with positive TRAb. PBMC-extracted RNA yielded the TCR library. One endocrinology department in Xi'an, China, was where patients came from. J is TRBJ2-2 and V is TRBV7-2; D may correspond to TRBD1 or TRBD2 (5 bases each). This TCR was sampled from a female donor with Graves disease. The specimen comprised peripheral blood mononuclear cells (PBMCs), sampled when the disease was refractory, from a patient treated with antithyroid drugs. DNA for the CDR3: TGTGCCAGCAGCTTAAGAGGGACGGCCCTCCCACAAGGCGGGGAGCTGTTTTTT. Translated, it gives CASSLRGTALPQGGELFF.